The 21 T cell receptor beta chains in this list originate from one sample, sequenced in a study of shared clonotypes between healthy human individuals. The method was immunoSEQ multiplex PCR; TCRdb's version includes in-frame clones alone and lacks a portion of them. This sample carries around 1 million clones, approximately 80% of them seen once, and the ten largest clones take over 1.3%. The specimen sequenced was memory CD4+ T cells sorted from blood. Regarding subset: CD45RA-negative fraction. These receptors were taken from a man younger than 35 in good health.

DNA of the CDR3: TGTGCCTGGAAAGACAGGCCCGACACCGGGGAGCTGTTTTTT. Residues: CAWKDRPDTGELFF. The chain carries TRBV30 and TRBJ2-2; a possible D gene is TRBD1 (6 bases). The length of the CDR3 is 14 residues. Trimming pared 4 bases from V and 3 bases from J, leaving 12 bases between. Germline V gives CDR1 GTSNPN, CDR2 SVGIG (reference sequence).

The table lists this clone with a count of one. CDR3 sequence: CASSQEWRQGGRSGANVLTF. In nucleotides, the CDR3 is TGTGCCAGCAGCCAAGAGTGGCGACAGGGGGGTCGGTCTGGGGCCAACGTCCTGACTTTC. This chain connects TRBV4-2 to TRBJ2-6, with 9 nucleotides matching TRBD1. The CDR3 runs to 20 residues. The V gene end was trimmed by 0 bases and the J gene end by 1 base; junction bases not matched to a gene: 10. In germline, CDR1 is LGHNA, CDR2 YNFKEQ.

This clone appeared a single time. The V call is TRBV18, the J call TRBJ2-3, with 7 bases identical to TRBD2. Per germline, CDR1 KGHSH and CDR2 LQKENI. J was trimmed by 11 bases and V by 0 bases; bases with no gene match: 11. The CDR3 sequence is 15 residues long. CDR3 coding DNA: TGTGCCAGCTCACCACCTAGGCACGGGGAGGGGTTGCAGTATTTT. It encodes CASSPPRHGEGLQYF.

The sample holds many counts of this clone. Other DNA variants within this sample encode the same CDR3. The chain combines TRBV19 with TRBJ2-6; unclear D gene. CDR3 length equals 15 residues. Germline V gives CDR1 LNHDA, CDR2 SQIVND (reference sequence). V lost 1 base to trimming and J lost 0 bases, with 4 bases between them. The CDR3 DNA follows: TGTGCCAGTAGTATAGGCAGCTCTGGGGCCAACGTCCTGACTTTC. This sequence encodes CASSIGSSGANVLTF.

This clone showed up just once. The V call is TRBV5-1, the J call TRBJ2-7, with D unclear. Germline V gives CDR1 SGHRS, CDR2 YFSETQ. Between the trimmed V and J ends, which lost 0 bases and 7 bases, there was a span of 17 bases. This CDR3 contains 15 residues. This chain's CDR3 is CASSLGTDTATEQYF. The CDR3 DNA is TGCGCCAGCAGCTTGGGGACGGATACCGCTACGGAGCAGTACTTC.

The J gene is TRBJ1-5, the V gene TRBV6-1; possible D gene TRBD1, 6 bases. Between the trimmed V and J ends, which lost 5 bases and 1 base, there was a span of 12 bases. Germline-derived CDR1 and CDR2 are MNHNS and SASEGT. The CDR3 spans 15 residues. The CDR3 DNA is TGTGCCAGCAGTTCTTCCAGGGGAAGCAATCAGCCCCAGCATTTT. It yields the protein CASSSSRGSNQPQHF.

This clone was recorded a few times. The chain carries TRBV10-3 and TRBJ2-7, with TRBD2 matching over 7 bases. Per germline, CDR1 ENHRY and CDR2 SYGVKD. V was clipped by 10 bases and J by 3 bases; unmatched bases: 6. This CDR3 has 12 residues. The CDR3 DNA reads as TGTGCCACCCGGGGGGTGGACTACGAGCAGTACTTC. It specifies CATRGVDYEQYF.

The chain employs TRBV6-5 and TRBJ1-3; possibly TRBD1 for D (5 bases). The CDR3 extends over 14 amino acids. Trimming took 7 bases from V and 1 from J, leaving 11 bases between them. CDR1 is MNHEY and CDR2 is SVGAGI in the germline V gene. This chain's CDR3 is CASKLGGSGNTIYF. DNA of the CDR3: TGTGCCAGCAAGCTCGGGGGGTCTGGAAACACCATATATTTT.

CDR3 DNA sequence: TGTGCCAGCAGCGCTAGTCCGACGGGAGAAAAACTGTTTTTT. Protein sequence: CASSASPTGEKLFF. The chain links TRBV7-9 to TRBJ1-4; D is ambiguous. Germline assignment: CDR1 SEHNR and CDR2 FQNEAQ (reference sequence). The CDR3 consists of 14 residues. V was cut by 5 bases and J by 8 bases, with 15 bases left in between.

The chain recombines TRBV27 with TRBJ2-5; 9 bases line up with TRBD2. The V segment lost 8 bases and the J segment 7 bases; nucleotides outside the gene matches: 8. The CDR3 runs to 13 residues. Germline V gene lookup returns CDR1 MNHEY and CDR2 SMNVEV (reference sequence). CDR3 amino acids: CASGRGLAGTQYF. As DNA, the CDR3 is TGTGCCAGCGGCAGGGGACTAGCTGGGACCCAGTACTTC.

This chain connects TRBV5-1 to TRBJ2-3; D is possibly TRBD1 or TRBD2 (5 bases each). V was shortened by 6 bases and J by 1 base, with 18 bases between the two germline ends. CDR3 length: 16 residues. Germline V gene sequence: CDR1 SGHRS, CDR2 YFSETQ. In DNA, the CDR3 is TGCGCCAGCAAAACTAACCGGGACCGGGGCACAGATACGCAGTATTTT. It encodes CASKTNRDRGTDTQYF.

This chain uses TRBV7-3 with TRBJ1-2; the D is unclear. The CDR3 loop spans 13 amino acids. The V end was cut by 10 bases, the J end by 3 bases, with 15 bases between. Germline CDR1 SGHTA, CDR2 FQGTGA. This CDR3 reads CATIQIGHYGYTF. CDR3 in DNA: TGTGCCACCATCCAGATTGGGCACTATGGCTACACCTTC. The variable domain in full, with the rest retrieved from reference TRBV7-3 and TRBJ1-2, is GAGVSQTPSNKVTEKGKYVELRCDPISGHTALYWYRQSLGQGPEFLIYFQGTGAADDSGLPNDRFFAVRPEGSVSTLKIQRTERGDSAVYLCATIQIGHYGYTFGSGTRLTVV.

The chain combines TRBV7-9 with TRBJ2-7, with 9 bases aligning to TRBD1. The CDR3 spans 15 residues. Germline V gene sequence: CDR1 SEHNR, CDR2 FQNEAQ (reference sequence). Trimming took 5 bases from V and 3 from J; bases not matched to a gene: 8. CDR3: CASSPGTGKRYEQYF. CDR3 sequence (DNA): TGTGCCAGCAGCCCCGGGACAGGGAAACGCTACGAGCAGTACTTC.

The V gene is TRBV6-5, the J gene TRBJ1-1, with D perhaps TRBD1 (5 bases). CDR1 MNHEY and CDR2 SVGAGI come from the germline V gene. The CDR3 loop spans 14 amino acids. The V and J ends lost 6 bases and 7 bases respectively, with 18 bases between them. The CDR3 DNA is TGTGCCAGCAGGCCAACAGGCGGGGGTAATGAAGCTTTCTTT. It yields the protein CASRPTGGGNEAFF.

This rearrangement joins TRBV9 to TRBJ2-3; D may be TRBD2 (6 bases). Deletions cut 6 bases from V and 2 bases from J, with 16 bases between. This CDR3 has 15 amino acids. CDR1 is SGDLS and CDR2 is YYNGEE in the germline V gene. As DNA, the CDR3 is TGTGCCAGCACCCTGGGGGGATTATCCACAGATACGCAGTATTTT. Its translation is CASTLGGLSTDTQYF.

This clone was picked up a small number of times. At the DNA level, this CDR3 is encoded by other sequences in the same sample as well. The chain carries TRBV27 and TRBJ1-1; D call uncertain. V was trimmed by 0 bases and J by 1 base, leaving 6 bases between them. Germline CDR1 MNHEY, CDR2 SMNVEV (reference sequence). The CDR3 totals 14 residues. The CDR3 nucleotides are TGTGCCAGCAGTTTATCGGGAGGGAACACTGAAGCTTTCTTT. It yields the protein CASSLSGGNTEAFF.

The J gene is TRBJ1-2, the V gene TRBV7-2; D possibly corresponds to TRBD1 (5 bases). The CDR3 is 15 amino acids. V lost 2 bases and J 6 bases, leaving 16 bases between the germline ends. Germline V CDR1 and CDR2: SGHTA, FQGNSA. The CDR3 bases are TGTGCCAGCAGCTTATTAGAGGGGATTAGCCATGGCTACACCTTC. Amino acid sequence: CASSLLEGISHGYTF.

The J gene is TRBJ2-7, the V gene TRBV5-1, with 12 bases identical to TRBD2. Looked up from germline, CDR1 is SGHRS and CDR2 is YFSETQ. J was trimmed by 5 bases and V by 4 bases; bases with no gene match: 7. The CDR3 has 15 amino acids. The CDR3 coding sequence is TGCGCCAGCAGCCGCAGCCTAGCGGGGGGGAACGAGCAGTACTTC. As protein: CASSRSLAGGNEQYF.

J is TRBJ1-1 and V is TRBV19; 7 bases are a match to TRBD1. V was pared by 7 bases and J by 5 bases, with 13 bases of the junction left unmatched. Per germline, CDR1 LNHDA and CDR2 SQIVND (reference sequence). This CDR3 is 15 amino acids long. CDR3 nucleotides: TGTGCCAGTACCCTAGGTGGACAGGTTCGGACTGAAGCTTTCTTT. It yields the protein CASTLGGQVRTEAFF.

This chain links TRBV5-1 with TRBJ1-5; D gene unclear. The V end lost 0 bases, the J end lost 4 bases, and 11 bases lay between the germline ends. Germline loops: CDR1 SGHRS, CDR2 YFSETQ. CDR3 length equals 15 residues. The chain's CDR3 is CASSLEGIFNQPQHF. The CDR3 nucleotides read TGCGCCAGCAGCTTGGAGGGAATCTTTAATCAGCCCCAGCATTTT. The entire variable domain, with the rest obtained from reference TRBV5-1 and TRBJ1-5, is as follows: KAGVTQTPRYLIKTRGQQVTLSCSPISGHRSVSWYQQTPGQGLQFLFEYFSETQRNKGNFPGRFSGRQFSNSRSEMNVSTLELGDSALYLCASSLEGIFNQPQHFGDGTRLSIL.

The chain's CDR3 is CAISDQATGAGGYTF. In DNA, the CDR3 is TGTGCCATCAGTGATCAGGCAACAGGGGCGGGTGGCTACACCTTC. The gene calls are TRBV10-3 and TRBJ1-2; the match to TRBD1 covers 7 bases. CDR1 is ENHRY and CDR2 is SYGVKD in the germline V gene. CDR3 length: 15 residues. V lost 3 bases and J lost 7; bases outside the gene matches: 11.